Presented here are 10 T cell receptor beta chains from one specimen sequenced in a study of blood T cells in healthy people across ages. Next came a second PCR, run for roughly 6 to 11 cycles, which used a sample-barcoded 5' primer along with a J-beta primer mix. MiXCR, run by TCRdb on the 5' RACE reads, gives a single entry per CDR3 protein. The sample has 1,800,000 or so distinct CDR3 sequences, roughly two fifths seen once. Specimen: blood. Receptor source: a human donor in good health.

The chain uses TRBV6-2 or TRBV6-3 and TRBJ1-1, with 7 bases aligning to TRBD1. Trimming cost V 7 bases and J 3 bases; bases outside gene matches: 5. The CDR3 runs to 13 residues. From germline, CDR1 is MNHEY and CDR2 SVGEGT. DNA of the CDR3: TGTGCCAGCATTCAACAGGGGTACACTGAAGCTTTCTTT. Protein: CASIQQGYTEAFF.

The rearrangement joins TRBV6-1 to TRBJ1-4; tentatively, D is TRBD1 (5 bases). This CDR3 region has 14 residues. Deletions cut 6 bases from V and 4 bases from J, with 12 bases between. CDR1 is MNHNS, CDR2 SASEGT, per germline. The CDR3 region has the DNA TGTGCCAGCAGACAAACAGGTTTTAATGAAAAACTGTTTTTT. It specifies CASRQTGFNEKLFF.

The chain joins TRBV6-2 or TRBV6-3 to TRBJ1-2, with 9 positions matching TRBD1. The trim removed 5 bases at V and 6 bases at J, leaving 7 bases unmatched. There are 14 residues in the CDR3. Germline V CDR1 and CDR2: MNHEY, SVGEGT. The CDR3 bases are TGTGCCAGCAGTAACAGGGGGCGCTTGAATGGCTACACCTTC. Amino acids: CASSNRGRLNGYTF.

A few counts support this clonotype. This sequence joins TRBV19 and TRBJ1-2; D is uncertain. Germline values: CDR1 LNHDA, CDR2 SQIVND (reference sequence). Trimming took off 2 bases at V and 7 bases at J, with 14 bases between the two ends. The CDR3 is 14 amino acids. The CDR3 region is CASSIRTAGGGYTF. DNA of the CDR3: TGTGCCAGTAGTATACGGACGGCGGGCGGTGGCTACACCTTC.

The chain joins TRBV2 to TRBJ1-2, with 9 bases lining up with TRBD1. Germline V gives CDR1 SNHLY, CDR2 FYNNEI. V shed 6 bases and J 7 bases; nucleotides not matched to a gene: 9. The CDR3 contains 14 residues. The CDR3 loop is CASRRQGEVSGYTF. Written as DNA, the CDR3 is TGTGCCAGCAGGAGACAGGGGGAGGTTAGTGGCTACACCTTC.

The chain recombines TRBV4-1 with TRBJ1-1; no definite D call. CDR1 is MGHRA and CDR2 is YSYEKL in the germline V gene. This CDR3 contains 14 residues. Trimming pared 4 bases from V and 1 base from J, leaving 10 bases between. CDR3 nucleotides: TGCGCCAGCAGCCTACAACTTGAGAACACTGAAGCTTTCTTT. This sequence encodes CASSLQLENTEAFF.

This chain joins TRBV27 and TRBJ2-7; 9 bases agree with TRBD1. Germline values: CDR1 MNHEY, CDR2 SMNVEV (reference sequence). V gave up 6 bases and J gave up 2 bases; unmatched junction bases: 5. The CDR3 totals 14 residues. The CDR3 DNA is TGTGCCAGCAGCACAGGGGGCGCAGCCTACGAGCAGTACTTC. It specifies CASSTGGAAYEQYF.

The sample holds one count of this clonotype. The genes are TRBV5-1 and TRBJ1-3; D is unclear. CDR1 is SGHRS, CDR2 YFSETQ, per germline. The CDR3 runs 16 residues. The V and J ends lost 0 bases and 0 bases respectively, with 10 bases between them. In nucleotides, the CDR3 is TGCGCCAGCAGCTTGGAATCAACAAGCTCTGGAAACACCATATATTTT. It specifies CASSLESTSSGNTIYF.

This clonotype was seen ten or more times. The chain joins TRBV29-1 to TRBJ2-1; tentatively, D is TRBD2 (6 bases). This CDR3 region has 16 residues. Germline CDR1 SQVTM, CDR2 ANQGSEA. Trimming shortened V by 0 bases and J by 4 bases, and 16 bases separated the two germline ends. CDR3 DNA: TGCAGCGTTGAAGATAAGGGTAGCGGAGGGTACAATGAGCAGTTCTTC. Its protein is CSVEDKGSGGYNEQFF.

This clonotype occurred many times. This rearrangement joins TRBV7-2 to TRBJ2-5; 10 positions match TRBD2. There are 15 residues in the CDR3. The germline V gene has CDR1 SGHTA and CDR2 FQGNSA. Losses at the gene ends were 2 bases for V and 4 bases for J; bases not matched to a gene: 4. The CDR3 DNA reads as TGTGCCAGCAGCTTACAGCGGGGGGGCCTAGAGACCCAGTACTTC. Protein sequence: CASSLQRGGLETQYF.